These 7 T cell receptor beta chains were all obtained from the same sample, sequenced in a study of beta chain features in type 1 diabetes. The entirety of the isolated RNA underwent reverse transcription, so expressed TCRB transcripts were sequenced. Clones were read by immunoSEQ multiplex PCR, and TCRdb kept only the in-frame ones, dropping some. Altogether more than 150,000 clones are present, approximately 13% being singletons, with the ten largest covering 0.6% to 0.8%. The specimen sequenced was central memory CD4+ T cells from blood. The receptors shown here come from a woman between 18 and 30 years old in good health.

The V gene is TRBV5-1, the J gene TRBJ2-7; D is possibly TRBD2 (6 bases). Between the trimmed V and J ends, which lost 3 bases and 3 bases, there was a span of 16 bases. CDR1 and CDR2 from the germline V gene are SGHRS and YFSETQ. The CDR3 runs 15 residues. CDR3 in amino acids: CASSSLRGNNYEQYF. DNA of the CDR3: TGCGCCAGCAGCTCGTTACGGGGGAACAACTACGAGCAGTACTTC.

This chain links TRBV11-2 with TRBJ1-2, with TRBD1 matching over 8 bases. CDR1 SGHAT and CDR2 FQNNGV come from the germline V gene. This CDR3 comprises 15 residues. Trimming took 1 base from V and 4 from J; bases not matched to a gene: 5. The CDR3 region is CASSLGTGLSYGYTF. The CDR3 DNA is TGTGCCAGCAGCTTAGGGACAGGGCTCAGCTATGGCTACACCTTC.

V is TRBV28 and J is TRBJ2-1; D remains unclear. Per germline, CDR1 MDHEN and CDR2 SYDVKM. CDR3 length: 13 residues. The V end lost 5 bases, the J end lost 6 bases, and 11 bases lay between the germline ends. CDR3 in DNA: TGTGCCAGCAGTCCCCTCCCTAGCAATGAGCAGTTCTTC. Its translation: CASSPLPSNEQFF.

This clone occurred a few times. The junction shows a germline mismatch at one end, possibly a read error. CDR3 sequence: CASSQARETHNEQFF. The DNA of the CDR3 is TGTGCCAGCAGCCAAGCACGGGAAACCCACAATGAGCAGTTCTTC. J is TRBJ2-1 and V is TRBV4-1; a weak D match, TRBD2 (5 bases). Germline V CDR1 and CDR2: MGHRA, YSYEKL. CDR3 length equals 15 residues.

This clone was seen a few times. The rearrangement links TRBV5-1 to TRBJ2-7; 9 nucleotides agree with TRBD1. CDR1 and CDR2 (germline): SGHRS, YFSETQ. The CDR3 consists of 14 residues. The J segment lost 2 bases and the V segment lost 0 bases, leaving 0 bases of the junction unmatched. The chain's CDR3 is CASSLGQGAYEQYF. The CDR3 DNA sequence: TGCGCCAGCAGCTTGGGACAGGGGGCCTACGAGCAGTACTTC. Based on the CDR3 plus reference TRBV5-1 and TRBJ2-7, the full variable domain is KAGVTQTPRYLIKTRGQQVTLSCSPISGHRSVSWYQQTPGQGLQFLFEYFSETQRNKGNFPGRFSGRQFSNSRSEMNVSTLELGDSALYLCASSLGQGAYEQYFGPGTRLTVT.

The rearrangement uses TRBV7-2 and TRBJ2-3, with TRBD2 matching 15 bases. V dropped 5 bases and J dropped 2; count of bases not matched to a gene: 8. The CDR3 length is 18 residues. CDR1 SGHTA and CDR2 FQGNSA come from the germline V gene. DNA of the CDR3: TGTGCCAGCAGCGAGGGACTAGCGGGAGGAGGGGACACAGATACGCAGTATTTT. Protein product: CASSEGLAGGGDTDTQYF. The full variable domain, completed using reference TRBV7-2 and TRBJ2-3, is GAGVSQSPSNKVTEKGKDVELRCDPISGHTALYWYRQSLGQGLEFLIYFQGNSAPDKSGLPSDRFSAERTGGSVSTLTIQRTQQEDSAVYLCASSEGLAGGGDTDTQYFGPGTRLTVL.

This chain joins TRBV2 and TRBJ2-3; perhaps TRBD2 as D (5 bases). The CDR3 is made up of 13 amino acids. The V and J ends lost 6 bases and 0 bases respectively, with 7 bases between them. Germline V CDR1 and CDR2: SNHLY, FYNNEI. Here the CDR3 DNA reads TGTGCCAGCAGACTAGACAGCACAGATACGCAGTATTTT. Its protein is CASRLDSTDTQYF.